This T cell receptor beta chain was obtained from a study of cytomegalovirus exposure and HLA in healthy donors. Findings of the study overall: It was taken for granted in presence/absence analyses that sequencing depth across donors was roughly uniform. Rarity characterized most TCR sequences, yet some public TCRs appeared in many donors. Three chains linked to CMV were shown in vitro to be specific for CMV antigens. Fewer than 20,000 TCR beta sequences were associated with HLA alleles at 0.05 false discovery rate in a later analysis.

Points on this clone: Its antigen is not known.

60 Vbeta and 13 Jbeta primers were used in PCR. This table comes from immunoSEQ multiplex PCR, and its TCRdb copy is limited to in-frame clones, with some not included. The data show 55,000 to 80,000 clones, with around 80% seen just once and more than 7.5% held by the top ten. The receptor was isolated from a man aged 35-49 years in good health and CMV-seronegative. Sample: PBMCs.

The CDR3 spells CASSFATGGSGNTIYF. Here the CDR3 DNA reads TGTGCCAGCAGCTTTGCGACAGGGGGCTCTGGAAACACCATATATTTT. V gene TRBV7-9 combines with J gene TRBJ1-3, with TRBD1 identical over 9 bases. Germline V gene sequence: CDR1 SEHNR, CDR2 FQNEAQ (reference sequence). CDR3 size: 16 residues. V shed 3 bases, J shed 0 bases, and the junction held 3 bases outside the gene matches. Variable domain in full (rest from reference TRBV7-9 and TRBJ1-3): DTGVSQNPRHKITKRGQNVTFRCDPISEHNRLYWYRQTLGQGPEFLTYFQNEAQLEKSRLLSDRFSAERPKGSFSTLEIQRTEQGDSAMYLCASSFATGGSGNTIYFGEGSWLTVV.